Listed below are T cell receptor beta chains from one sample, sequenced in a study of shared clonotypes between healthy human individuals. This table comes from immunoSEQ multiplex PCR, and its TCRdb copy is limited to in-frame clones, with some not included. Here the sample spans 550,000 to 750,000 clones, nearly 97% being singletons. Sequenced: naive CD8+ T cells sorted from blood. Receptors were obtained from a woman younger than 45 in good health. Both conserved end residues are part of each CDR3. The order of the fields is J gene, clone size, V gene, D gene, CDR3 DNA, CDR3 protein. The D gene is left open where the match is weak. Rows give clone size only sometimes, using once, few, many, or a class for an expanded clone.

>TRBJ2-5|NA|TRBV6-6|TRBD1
TGTGCCAGCAGTCCTGTGAAGGGACAGGGACTAGAGACCCAGTACTTC
CASSPVKGQGLETQYF
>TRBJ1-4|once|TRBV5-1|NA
TGCGCCAGCAGTTATCAGGGATTTGCAACTAATGAAAAACTGTTTTTT
CASSYQGFATNEKLFF
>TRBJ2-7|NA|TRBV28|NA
TGTGCCAGCAGCCGGGGGGACAGTTACGAGCAGTACTTC
CASSRGDSYEQYF
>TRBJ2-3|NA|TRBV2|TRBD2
TGTGCCAGCATGGGGCTAGCGGGAGGCACAGATACGCAGTATTTT
CASMGLAGGTDTQYF
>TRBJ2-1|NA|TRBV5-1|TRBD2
TGCGCCAGCAGCTCTAGCGGGATCCCCTACAATGAGCAGTTCTTC
CASSSSGIPYNEQFF
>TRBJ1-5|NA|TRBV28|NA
TGTGCCAGCAGTACCGGGACAAGGGGATATAGCAATCAGCCCCAGCATTTT
CASSTGTRGYSNQPQHF
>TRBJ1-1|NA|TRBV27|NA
TGTGCCAGCAGTAGATCTTGGGGTGTACTGTACACTGAAGCTTTCTTT
CASSRSWGVLYTEAFF
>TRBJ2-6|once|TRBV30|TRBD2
TGTGCCTGGAGTTTGTGGGTACTAGCGGGAGAGGTTGGGGCCAACGTCCTGACTTTC
CAWSLWVLAGEVGANVLTF
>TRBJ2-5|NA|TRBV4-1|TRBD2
TGCGCCAGCAGCCAAGAGCCGGGACTAGTTGAGACCCAGTACTTC
CASSQEPGLVETQYF
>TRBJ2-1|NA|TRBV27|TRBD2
TGTGCCAGCAGTTCCGGGGGGGGACCCCACATTGAGCAGTTCTTC
CASSSGGGPHIEQFF
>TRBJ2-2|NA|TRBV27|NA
TGTGCCAGCAGTTACGAAGGGCGGGGCACCGGGGAGCTGTTTTTT
CASSYEGRGTGELFF
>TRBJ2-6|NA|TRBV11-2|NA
TGTGCCAGCAGCTTCCACGTAGCAGACTCTGGGGCCAACGTCCTGACTTTC
CASSFHVADSGANVLTF
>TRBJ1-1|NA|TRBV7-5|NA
TGTGTCAGAAGCCCTGATTATATAACAGGGGACAGCGCTGAAGCTTTCTTT
CVRSPDYITGDSAEAFF
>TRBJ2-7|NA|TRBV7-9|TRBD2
TGTGCCAGCAGCTTAGGACTAGCGGGAGGCCAAATTACCTACGAGCAGTACTTC
CASSLGLAGGQITYEQYF
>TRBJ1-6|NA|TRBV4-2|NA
TGTGCCAGCAGCCAAGGGTGGGGGGATAATTCACCCCTCCACTTT
CASSQGWGDNSPLHF
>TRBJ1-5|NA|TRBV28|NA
TGTGCCAGCAGTTTATCTTTGAGGGCTTCATCAGCTCAGCCCCAGCATTTT
CASSLSLRASSAQPQHF
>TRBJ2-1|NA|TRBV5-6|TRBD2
TGTGCCAGCAGCTTCCCTAGCGGGGGGACCTACAATGAGCAGTTCTTC
CASSFPSGGTYNEQFF
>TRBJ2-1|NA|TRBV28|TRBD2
TGTGCCACCAGTGTCTCTAGCGGGTATCGAAATGAGCAGTTCTTC
CATSVSSGYRNEQFF
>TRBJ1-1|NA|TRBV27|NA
TGTGCCAGCAGTTTGTGGGGCACGAACACTGAAGCTTTCTTT
CASSLWGTNTEAFF
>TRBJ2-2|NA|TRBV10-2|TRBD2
TGCGCCAGCAGTGGACTAGCGGGAAACACCGGGGAGCTGTTTTTT
CASSGLAGNTGELFF
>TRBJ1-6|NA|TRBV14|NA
TGTGCCAGCAGCCACCTCGGGGGGATGAGATCACCCCTCCACTTT
CASSHLGGMRSPLHF
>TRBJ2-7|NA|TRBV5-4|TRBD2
TGTGCCAGCAGCTTTGGGGCGGGAGGGGTTCACGAGCAGTACTTC
CASSFGAGGVHEQYF
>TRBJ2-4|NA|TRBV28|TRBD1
TGTGCCAGCAGGCTCAGACAGGGGGCAAGTAGGGACATTCAGTACTTC
CASRLRQGASRDIQYF
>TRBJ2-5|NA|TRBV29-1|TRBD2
TGCAGCGTTGTACTAGCGGGAGGCAGGGAGACCCAGTACTTC
CSVVLAGGRETQYF
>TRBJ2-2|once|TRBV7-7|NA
TGTGCCAGCAGCTCCCTAGCGGACGGGGACACCGAGGAGCTGTTTTTT
CASSSLADGDTEELFF
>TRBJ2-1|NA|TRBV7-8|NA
TGTGCCAGCATACCGGAGGGCCCCTCCGACAATGAGCAGTTCTTC
CASIPEGPSDNEQFF
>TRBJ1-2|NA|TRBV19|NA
TGTGCCAGTAGTATAGGCCTCAATCTCGGCCAGCTACTCTATGGCTACACCTTC
CASSIGLNLGQLLYGYTF
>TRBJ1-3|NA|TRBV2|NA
TGTGCCAGCAGTGACGTAGGAAACACCATATATTTT
CASSDVGNTIYF
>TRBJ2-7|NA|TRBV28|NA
TGTGCCAGCAGGTCGGGCGAGCAGTACTTC
CASRSGEQYF
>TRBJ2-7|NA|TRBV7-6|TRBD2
TGTGCCAGCAGCCAGGCGGGAGGGCCAGAAGAGCAGTACTTC
CASSQAGGPEEQYF
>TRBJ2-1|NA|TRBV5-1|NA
TGCGCCAGCAGCTTGGAGGGCAGCAGCTCCTACAATGAGCAGTTCTTC
CASSLEGSSSYNEQFF
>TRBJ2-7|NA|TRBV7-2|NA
TGTGCCAGCAGCTCTTACCCCGCCTACGAGCAGTACTTC
CASSSYPAYEQYF
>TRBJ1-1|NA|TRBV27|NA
TGTGCCAGCAACCCGAGTCTGGGGTCGAACACTGAAGCTTTCTTT
CASNPSLGSNTEAFF
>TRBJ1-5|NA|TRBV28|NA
TGTGCCAGCAGACTCGGACCAGATAGCAATCAGCCCCAGCATTTT
CASRLGPDSNQPQHF